The subject of this entry is one T cell receptor beta chain. Its antigen remains unknown. Sequencing used immunoSEQ multiplex PCR; TCRdb keeps in-frame clones, though not all of them. The sample has some 83,000 clones, approximately 93% seen once. The sample belongs to a study of cytomegalovirus exposure and HLA in healthy donors. The overall study: The 90 to 150 validation repertoires used the same platform as the approximately 670 first-cohort repertoires (as reported by a later analysis). Overall study results and limits: Listed as cytomegalovirus-associated were 150 or so TCR beta chains. In vitro, three CMV-associated chains proved specific for CMV antigens.

The specimen was PBMCs. The sequence was obtained from a woman under 30 in good health and CMV-seronegative.

The CDR3, as DNA: TGTGCCAGCAGCTTAGGATTAGCGGGGGCCTACGAGCAGTACTTC. This gives the protein CASSLGLAGAYEQYF. The V gene is TRBV7-2, the J gene TRBJ2-7; 9 positions match TRBD2. This CDR3 region has 15 residues. V shed 1 base, J shed 2 bases, and the junction held 3 bases outside the gene matches. Germline CDR1 reads SGHTA; CDR2 reads FQGNSA.